This section outlines one T cell receptor beta chain sequence together with its context. Antigen unknown. TCRdb's table, derived via immunoSEQ multiplex PCR, lists solely in-frame clones and lacks some. The sample lists 65,000 to 90,000 clones; around 79% were seen once. The data belong to a study of vaccination effects on CD4 cells after COVID-19. Study as a whole: Participants got two doses of BNT162b2 or mRNA-1273 vaccine. Overall study findings and caveats: By a late point after vaccination, infection- and vaccine-induced clones had shrunk markedly through clonal contraction.

This CDR3 contains 16 residues. Trimming took 6 bases from V and 1 from J, leaving 18 bases between them. Germline V gene sequence: CDR1 ENHRY, CDR2 SYGVKD. ViraFEST expansion of antigen-specific CD4+ T cells with viral peptide pools preceded sequencing. Isolating CD4+ T cells followed 9 to 11 days of culture. Each vaccine recipient was nucleocapsid antibody negative and had no prior SARS-CoV-2 infection. After about 2 million PBMC were placed in each well, they were cultured with around 10 IU/ml IL-2 and about 10 ug/ml peptides. Both day 3 and day 7 saw half the medium replaced with IL-2 medium. The TCR originated in a human donor who received a COVID-19 vaccine. The sequencing used CD4+ T cells from PBMCs cultured with SARS-CoV-2 spike peptides, collected before COVID-19 vaccination. The chain carries TRBV10-3 and TRBJ2-5, with TRBD2 as a possible D gene (6 bases). CDR3 residues: CAIRDGGATTQETQYF. The CDR3 DNA is TGTGCCATCAGGGACGGGGGAGCGACTACCCAAGAGACCCAGTACTTC.